This T cell receptor beta chain was documented in a study of Graves' ophthalmopathy and Graves' hyperthyroidism listed by TCRdb under 2018. About the full investigation: Peripheral blood was collected at initial diagnosis, before any treatment. The study used TCR beta repertoire signatures to distinguish Graves' ophthalmopathy from Graves' hyperthyroidism and to predict progression to ophthalmopathy. In total, some 140 blood samples were TCR-sequenced: under 45 ophthalmopathy, over 70 hyperthyroidism and some 17 hyperthyroidism-to-ophthalmopathy patients. To explore V-J signatures that separate ophthalmopathy from hyperthyroidism, a discovery set of more than 95 patients was enrolled, consisting of about 41 with ophthalmopathy and around 60 with stable hyperthyroidism. An independent validation cohort comprised 18 hyperthyroidism patients and over 15 patients who later progressed from hyperthyroidism to ophthalmopathy. In roughly 6 hyperthyroidism patients, the T-cell repertoires found in thyroid tissue were compared with those found in blood. Following sampling, methimazole starting at 30 mg daily was administered to hyperthyroidism patients, and high-dose intravenous methylprednisolone was administered to ophthalmopathy patients.

What the study reported, not specific to this receptor: Sample size was not predetermined statistically, and investigators were not blinded to group allocation. In validation, the model predicted ophthalmopathy progression with about 70% sensitivity and approximately 78% specificity; more than ten predicted patients were CT-confirmed with GO in a median of around 6 months. Most expanded thyroid clonotypes with a frequency above 0.001 also appeared in blood, which suggests that blood repertoires may reflect the immune response in the thyroid. In cross-validation, the 13-signature model distinguished ophthalmopathy from stable hyperthyroidism with about 90% sensitivity and approximately 81% specificity, and in the test set the corresponding values were roughly 80% and 76%.

The sample holds many counts of this clonotype. The clone's antigen remains unknown. No qualities accompany the bases; no much larger clone lies one base away. The CDR3 runs 13 amino acids, cysteine and phenylalanine included. Only the CDR3 region is kept as DNA, spanning 39 bases read in frame from base 1. Trimming removed 8 bases from V and 7 bases from J; the gene matches leave 8 bases unexplained. In the germline V gene, CDR1 corresponds to MDHEN and CDR2 to SYDVKM. TCR beta CDR3 regions were amplified from RNA transcripts for repertoire sequencing. The first round was an RT-PCR using HTBI primers with the Qiagen OneStep RT-PCR kit, and this first round was followed by a second-round multiplex PCR, then size selection and purification. Sequencing of the libraries was carried out on an Illumina HiSeq2000 in paired-end mode with 100 bp reads. Per the authors' processing: SOAPnuke was used to process the reads, removing any read that contained adapters or uncalled bases, had a mean Phred below 15, or lacked an exact match to the constant primer or identifier. COPE v1.2.5 was used to merge high-quality paired reads. Each unique nucleotide sequence was treated as a clonotype, and MiTCR v1.1 was used to align the clonotypes to the IMGT TRB V, D and J references. The analysis was limited to V-J combinations with a frequency above 0.0001, which together covered about 99% of repertoires. A TCR clonal expansion and chaos score per V-J combination was defined as the ratio of F50 clonal expansion to chaos observed in the TCRdist matrix. Welch's t-statistics and random forest were used to narrow the features down to around twelve V-J combinations, which were then fed into a naive Bayes classifier. The Morisita-Horn index was used to measure how similar the thyroid and blood repertoires were. Using fastp at Q25 and MiXCR, TCRdb reprocessed the public reads and kept productive beta chains. Rows with a matching CDR3 protein are joined into one entry that keeps the most common DNA and genes. The V and J calls follow TCRdb's processing rather than the paper's. This sample gives a few hundred thousand distinct CDR3 sequences in total; roughly a sixth of them show up just once. 2.4% of the sample is taken by the ten largest.

Hyperthyroidism was considered stable if no progression to ophthalmopathy occurred within 18 months of follow-up. Hyperthyroidism patients were newly diagnosed, with disease duration under 2 months, and aged 18 to 65 years. Patients were excluded if they had other autoimmune diseases, uncontrolled infections, pregnancy or lactation. Clinical symptoms, serum thyroxine, TRAb, thyroid ultrasound and orbital computed tomography were used for diagnosis. Ficoll-Paque density gradient centrifugation was used to isolate PBMCs from 10 ml of fresh peripheral blood. Total RNA was extracted using Trizol reagent, and RNA quality was checked on an Agilent 2100 Bioanalyzer.

Recombination joined TRBV28 with TRBJ1-2, with 9 bases aligning to TRBD1. This receptor was identified in an adult woman with stable Graves' hyperthyroidism. The sample consisted of peripheral blood. In nucleotides, the sequence is TGTGCCAGCCATCCCCGGGACAGGGCTGGCTACACCTTC. The encoded protein is CASHPRDRAGYTF.